This is a list of T cell receptor beta chains from one sample in a study of blood T cell repertoires in COVID-19. The method was immunoSEQ multiplex PCR; TCRdb's version includes in-frame clones alone and lacks a portion of them. Of about 180,000 clones listed, 88% are singletons. Material for sequencing was peripheral blood. These receptors were taken from a woman under 40 with acute or convalescent COVID-19. CDR3s include the opening cysteine and the closing phenylalanine or tryptophan. The order of the fields is D gene, J gene, V gene, clone size, CDR3 protein, CDR3 DNA. A D gene is named only where the DNA matches it firmly. The listing skips clone size in some rows; elsewhere it reads once, few, many or a size class.

d_call: .; j_call: TRBJ1-5; v_call: TRBV12-2; clone_size: .; cdr3_aa: CASRFDRGRAYSNQPQHF; cdr3_nt: TGTGCAAGTCGCTTCGACAGGGGGCGGGCATATAGCAATCAGCCCCAGCATTTT
d_call: TRBD1; j_call: TRBJ2-7; v_call: TRBV19; clone_size: .; cdr3_aa: CASSISANQGAYEQYF; cdr3_nt: TGTGCCAGTAGTATTTCCGCGAATCAGGGGGCCTACGAGCAGTACTTC
d_call: .; j_call: TRBJ1-1; v_call: TRBV30; clone_size: .; cdr3_aa: CAWSVTRLEAFF; cdr3_nt: TGTGCCTGGAGTGTAACGAGGCTTGAAGCTTTCTTT
d_call: TRBD2; j_call: TRBJ2-1; v_call: TRBV5-4; clone_size: .; cdr3_aa: CASSRTSGYNEQFF; cdr3_nt: TGTGCCAGCAGCCGGACTAGCGGATACAATGAGCAGTTCTTC
d_call: .; j_call: TRBJ1-3; v_call: TRBV19; clone_size: .; cdr3_aa: CASSIQGTGNTIYF; cdr3_nt: TGTGCCAGTAGTATACAGGGAACGGGAAACACCATATATTTT
d_call: .; j_call: TRBJ2-7; v_call: TRBV5-6; clone_size: once; cdr3_aa: CASSLARDSQYF; cdr3_nt: TGTGCCAGCAGCTTGGCCCGCGACTCGCAGTACTTC
d_call: .; j_call: TRBJ2-1; v_call: TRBV4-2; clone_size: .; cdr3_aa: CASSQEGYGVNEQFF; cdr3_nt: TGTGCCAGCAGCCAAGAAGGTTACGGGGTGAATGAGCAGTTCTTC
d_call: .; j_call: TRBJ1-1; v_call: TRBV2; clone_size: .; cdr3_aa: CASRSGNTEAFF; cdr3_nt: TGTGCCAGCAGATCAGGGAACACTGAAGCTTTCTTT
d_call: TRBD2; j_call: TRBJ2-7; v_call: TRBV10-2; clone_size: once; cdr3_aa: CASETSGDEQYF; cdr3_nt: TGCGCCAGCGAGACTAGCGGCGACGAGCAGTACTTC
d_call: .; j_call: TRBJ2-1; v_call: TRBV30; clone_size: .; cdr3_aa: CAWKPLGMGFNEQFF; cdr3_nt: TGTGCCTGGAAGCCTCTCGGGATGGGGTTCAATGAGCAGTTCTTC
d_call: TRBD2; j_call: TRBJ2-1; v_call: TRBV7-8; clone_size: few; cdr3_aa: CASSLEKGRDEQFF; cdr3_nt: TGTGCCAGCAGCTTAGAGAAGGGGAGGGATGAGCAGTTCTTC
d_call: TRBD2; j_call: TRBJ2-7; v_call: TRBV5-5; clone_size: few; cdr3_aa: CASSFTSGAYEQYF; cdr3_nt: TGTGCCAGCAGCTTCACTAGCGGAGCCTACGAGCAGTACTTC
d_call: TRBD2; j_call: TRBJ2-1; v_call: TRBV18; clone_size: .; cdr3_aa: CASSPATSGNVNEQFF; cdr3_nt: TGTGCCAGCTCACCGGCGACTAGCGGGAATGTCAATGAGCAGTTCTTC
d_call: .; j_call: TRBJ1-6; v_call: TRBV3-1/TRBV3-2; clone_size: .; cdr3_aa: CASSQDQASPLHF; cdr3_nt: TGTGCCAGCAGCCAAGATCAAGCTTCACCCCTCCACTTT
d_call: .; j_call: TRBJ1-3; v_call: TRBV6-6; clone_size: .; cdr3_aa: CASSYLNTIYF; cdr3_nt: TGTGCCAGCAGTTACCTTAACACCATATATTTT
d_call: TRBD1; j_call: TRBJ1-6; v_call: TRBV10-2; clone_size: few; cdr3_aa: CASRKGQLNSPLHF; cdr3_nt: TGCGCCAGCAGGAAGGGACAGCTTAATTCACCCCTCCACTTT
d_call: TRBD2; j_call: TRBJ2-2; v_call: TRBV28; clone_size: .; cdr3_aa: CASSWGRAERGELFF; cdr3_nt: TGTGCCAGCAGTTGGGGGAGGGCGGAACGAGGGGAGCTGTTTTTT
d_call: .; j_call: TRBJ1-5; v_call: TRBV28; clone_size: .; cdr3_aa: CASSSPPRLKHF; cdr3_nt: TGTGCCAGCAGTTCCCCCCCCAGGCTTAAGCATTTT
d_call: .; j_call: TRBJ2-1; v_call: TRBV5-4; clone_size: .; cdr3_aa: CASHGHPSYNEQFF; cdr3_nt: TGTGCCAGCCACGGACATCCTTCCTACAATGAGCAGTTCTTC
d_call: .; j_call: TRBJ2-1; v_call: TRBV3-1/TRBV3-2; clone_size: once; cdr3_aa: CASSQVGSDEQFF; cdr3_nt: TGTGCCAGCAGCCAAGTCGGGAGCGATGAGCAGTTCTTC
d_call: TRBD2; j_call: TRBJ2-3; v_call: TRBV6-1; clone_size: .; cdr3_aa: CASSDSGSTDTQYF; cdr3_nt: TGTGCCAGCAGTGATAGCGGGAGCACAGATACGCAGTATTTT
d_call: .; j_call: TRBJ1-1; v_call: TRBV28; clone_size: .; cdr3_aa: CASSLMEGPVAEAFF; cdr3_nt: TGTGCCAGCAGCCTAATGGAGGGGCCGGTTGCTGAAGCTTTCTTT
d_call: .; j_call: TRBJ2-1; v_call: TRBV14; clone_size: .; cdr3_aa: CASSQSLGGEQFF; cdr3_nt: TGTGCCAGCAGCCAATCACTAGGGGGTGAGCAGTTCTTC
d_call: .; j_call: TRBJ1-2; v_call: TRBV5-5; clone_size: .; cdr3_aa: CASSLANTERGYTF; cdr3_nt: TGTGCCAGCAGCTTGGCCAATACGGAGAGGGGCTACACCTTC
d_call: .; j_call: TRBJ1-1; v_call: TRBV11-2; clone_size: .; cdr3_aa: CASSLAGTLNTEAFF; cdr3_nt: TGTGCCAGCAGCCTGGCCGGGACACTGAACACTGAAGCTTTCTTT
d_call: .; j_call: TRBJ1-5; v_call: TRBV28; clone_size: .; cdr3_aa: CASSLGGRGNQPQHF; cdr3_nt: TGTGCCAGCAGTTTAGGGGGCAGGGGCAATCAGCCCCAGCATTTT
d_call: .; j_call: TRBJ1-1; v_call: TRBV2; clone_size: .; cdr3_aa: CAREREKAFF; cdr3_nt: TGTGCCAGGGAGAGGGAAAAAGCTTTCTTT
d_call: .; j_call: TRBJ2-5; v_call: TRBV2; clone_size: once; cdr3_aa: CASTGLAETQYF; cdr3_nt: TGTGCCAGCACAGGCCTGGCGGAGACCCAGTACTTC
d_call: .; j_call: TRBJ1-4; v_call: TRBV7-2; clone_size: .; cdr3_aa: CASSLRGGEKLFF; cdr3_nt: TGTGCCAGCAGCTTAAGGGGAGGGGAAAAACTGTTTTTT
d_call: .; j_call: TRBJ2-7; v_call: TRBV5-4; clone_size: .; cdr3_aa: CASSFGGPISYEQYF; cdr3_nt: TGTGCCAGCAGCTTCGGAGGCCCTATATCCTACGAGCAGTACTTC
d_call: .; j_call: TRBJ1-2; v_call: TRBV24-1; clone_size: .; cdr3_aa: CATSDFPRGPGYTF; cdr3_nt: TGTGCCACCAGTGATTTCCCCCGGGGTCCGGGCTACACCTTC
d_call: .; j_call: TRBJ1-1; v_call: TRBV20-1; clone_size: .; cdr3_aa: CSASLTITEAFF; cdr3_nt: TGCAGTGCTAGTCTGACAATCACTGAAGCTTTCTTT
d_call: TRBD1; j_call: TRBJ1-2; v_call: TRBV5-6; clone_size: few; cdr3_aa: CASSLGQGLGGYTF; cdr3_nt: TGTGCCAGCAGCTTGGGACAGGGGCTTGGTGGCTACACCTTC
d_call: TRBD1; j_call: TRBJ2-7; v_call: TRBV11-3; clone_size: .; cdr3_aa: CASSQQKTGVSSYEQYF; cdr3_nt: TGTGCCAGCAGCCAACAAAAAACAGGGGTAAGCTCCTACGAGCAGTACTTC
d_call: TRBD1; j_call: TRBJ2-5; v_call: TRBV18; clone_size: once; cdr3_aa: CASSQQGQGETQYF; cdr3_nt: TGTGCCAGCTCCCAACAGGGGCAGGGGGAGACCCAGTACTTC
d_call: .; j_call: TRBJ2-7; v_call: TRBV12-3/TRBV12-4; clone_size: .; cdr3_aa: CASSLKVEYEQYF; cdr3_nt: TGTGCCAGCAGTTTGAAGGTGGAGTACGAGCAGTACTTC
d_call: .; j_call: TRBJ2-7; v_call: TRBV7-9; clone_size: .; cdr3_aa: CASSDIDPTGPVEQYF; cdr3_nt: TGTGCCAGCAGCGATATAGACCCGACAGGACCGGTGGAGCAGTACTTC
d_call: .; j_call: TRBJ2-3; v_call: TRBV14; clone_size: .; cdr3_aa: CASSQGVDDTQYF; cdr3_nt: TGTGCCAGCAGCCAAGGAGTCGATGATACGCAGTATTTT
d_call: .; j_call: TRBJ2-7; v_call: TRBV6-5; clone_size: .; cdr3_aa: CASREEVLYEQYF; cdr3_nt: TGTGCCAGCAGGGAGGAAGTCTTATACGAGCAGTACTTC
d_call: .; j_call: TRBJ1-2; v_call: TRBV7-9; clone_size: .; cdr3_aa: CASSSNLYGGYTF; cdr3_nt: TGTGCCAGCAGCTCAAATCTATACGGGGGCTACACCTTC
d_call: .; j_call: TRBJ1-2; v_call: TRBV28; clone_size: .; cdr3_aa: CASSYGLGYTF; cdr3_nt: TGTGCCAGCAGTTACGGTTTAGGCTACACCTTC
d_call: .; j_call: TRBJ2-7; v_call: TRBV4-1; clone_size: .; cdr3_aa: CASSLRVAEFTYEQYF; cdr3_nt: TGCGCCAGCAGCCTAAGGGTAGCGGAATTCACCTACGAGCAGTACTTC
d_call: .; j_call: TRBJ1-4; v_call: TRBV4-1; clone_size: .; cdr3_aa: CASSQVLEKLFF; cdr3_nt: TGCGCCAGCAGCCAAGTCCTGGAAAAACTGTTTTTT
d_call: .; j_call: TRBJ1-1; v_call: TRBV3-1/TRBV3-2; clone_size: .; cdr3_aa: CASSQSRFAFQQAFF; cdr3_nt: TGTGCCAGCAGCCAAAGCAGGTTCGCATTCCAGCAAGCTTTCTTT
d_call: .; j_call: TRBJ2-7; v_call: TRBV14; clone_size: few; cdr3_aa: CASSLSHKFEQYF; cdr3_nt: TGTGCCAGCAGCCTTTCTCACAAGTTCGAGCAGTACTTC
d_call: .; j_call: TRBJ1-2; v_call: TRBV6-4; clone_size: .; cdr3_aa: CASSDSASNYGYTF; cdr3_nt: TGTGCCAGCAGTGACTCGGCCAGTAACTATGGCTACACCTTC